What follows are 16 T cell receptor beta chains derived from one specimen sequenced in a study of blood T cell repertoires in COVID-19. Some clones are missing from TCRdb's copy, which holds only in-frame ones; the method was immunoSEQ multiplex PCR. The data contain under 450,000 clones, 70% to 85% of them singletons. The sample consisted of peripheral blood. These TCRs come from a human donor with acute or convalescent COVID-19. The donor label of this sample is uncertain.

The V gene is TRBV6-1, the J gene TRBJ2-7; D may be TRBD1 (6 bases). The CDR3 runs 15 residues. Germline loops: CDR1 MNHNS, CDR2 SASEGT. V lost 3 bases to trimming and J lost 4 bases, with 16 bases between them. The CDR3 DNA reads TGTGCCAGCAGTGATTCCGGGACGGGGACATACGAGCAGTACTTC. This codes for CASSDSGTGTYEQYF.

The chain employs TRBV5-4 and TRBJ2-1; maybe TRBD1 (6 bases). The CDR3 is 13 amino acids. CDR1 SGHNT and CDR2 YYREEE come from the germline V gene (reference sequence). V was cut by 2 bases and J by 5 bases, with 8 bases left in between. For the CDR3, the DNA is TGTGCCAGCAGCTTTGGACAGAACAATGAGCAGTTCTTC. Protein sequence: CASSFGQNNEQFF.

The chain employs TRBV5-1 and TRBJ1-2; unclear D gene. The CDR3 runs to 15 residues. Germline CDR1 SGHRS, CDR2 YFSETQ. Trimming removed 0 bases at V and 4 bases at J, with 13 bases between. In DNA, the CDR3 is TGCGCCAGCAGCTTGGCTGAAGGCGGCTCCTATGGCTACACCTTC. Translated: CASSLAEGGSYGYTF.

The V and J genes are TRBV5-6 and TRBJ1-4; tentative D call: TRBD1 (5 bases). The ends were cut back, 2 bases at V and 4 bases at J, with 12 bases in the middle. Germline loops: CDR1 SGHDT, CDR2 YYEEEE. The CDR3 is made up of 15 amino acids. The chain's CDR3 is CASSLERQINEKLFF. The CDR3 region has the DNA TGTGCCAGCAGCTTAGAGAGACAGATTAATGAAAAACTGTTTTTT.

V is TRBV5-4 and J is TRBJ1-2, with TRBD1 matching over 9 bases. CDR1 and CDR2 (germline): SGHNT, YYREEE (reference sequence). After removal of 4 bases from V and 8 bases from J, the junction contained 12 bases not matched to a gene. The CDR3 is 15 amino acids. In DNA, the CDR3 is TGTGCCAGCAGCCCCAGGACCCGGACAGGGGAAGGCTACACCTTC. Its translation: CASSPRTRTGEGYTF.

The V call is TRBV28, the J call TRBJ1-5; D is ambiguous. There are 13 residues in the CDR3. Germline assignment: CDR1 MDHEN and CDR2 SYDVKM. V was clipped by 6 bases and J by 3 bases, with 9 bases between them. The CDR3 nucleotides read TGTGCCAGCAGGTCGTGGCACAATCAGCCCCAGCATTTT. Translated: CASRSWHNQPQHF. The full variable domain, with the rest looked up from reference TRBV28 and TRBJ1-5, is DVKVTQSSRYLVKRTGEKVFLECVQDMDHENMFWYRQDPGLGLRLIYFSYDVKMKEKGDIPEGYSVSREKKERFSLILESASTNQTSMYLCASRSWHNQPQHFGDGTRLSIL.

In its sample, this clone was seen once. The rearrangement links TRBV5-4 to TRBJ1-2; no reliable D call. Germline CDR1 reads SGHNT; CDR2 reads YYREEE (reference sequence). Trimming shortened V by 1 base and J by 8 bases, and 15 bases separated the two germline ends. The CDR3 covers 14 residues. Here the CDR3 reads CASSLSGGRGGYTF. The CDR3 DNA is TGTGCCAGCAGCTTGAGTGGAGGGCGCGGCGGCTACACCTTC.

CDR3 bases: TGTGCCAGCAGCCAAGGGACAGGTGGCTCACCCCTCCACTTT. This sequence encodes CASSQGTGGSPLHF. This rearrangement joins TRBV7-8 to TRBJ1-6, with 8 nucleotides matching TRBD1. From germline, CDR1 is SGHVS and CDR2 FQNEAQ. The CDR3 consists of 14 residues. The J segment lost 10 bases and the V segment lost 5 bases, leaving 7 bases of the junction unmatched.

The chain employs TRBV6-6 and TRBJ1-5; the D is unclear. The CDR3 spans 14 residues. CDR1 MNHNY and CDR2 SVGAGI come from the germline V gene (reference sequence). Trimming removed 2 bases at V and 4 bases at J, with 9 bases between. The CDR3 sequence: CASSYEVENQPQHF. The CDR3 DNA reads TGTGCCAGCAGTTACGAGGTCGAGAATCAGCCCCAGCATTTT.

CDR3 DNA sequence: TGTGCCAGTAGTATACAGGGGGGCGCAGATACGCAGTATTTT. Encoded protein: CASSIQGGADTQYF. This chain joins TRBV19 and TRBJ2-3; TRBD1 might be the D (7 bases). Looked up from germline, CDR1 is LNHDA and CDR2 is SQIVND (reference sequence). Between the trimmed V and J ends, which lost 2 bases and 4 bases, there was a span of 10 bases. CDR3 length equals 14 residues.

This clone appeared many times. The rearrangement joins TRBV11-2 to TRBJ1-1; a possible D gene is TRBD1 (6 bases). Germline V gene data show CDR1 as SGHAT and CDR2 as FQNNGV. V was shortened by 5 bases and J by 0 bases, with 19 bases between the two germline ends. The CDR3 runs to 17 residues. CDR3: CASSPRAGARVNTEAFF. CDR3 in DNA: TGTGCCAGCAGCCCTAGGGCGGGGGCTAGGGTGAACACTGAAGCTTTCTTT. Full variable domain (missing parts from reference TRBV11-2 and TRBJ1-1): EAGVAQSPRYKIIEKRQSVAFWCNPISGHATLYWYQQILGQGPKLLIQFQNNGVVDDSQLPKDRFSAERLKGVDSTLKIQPAKLEDSAVYLCASSPRAGARVNTEAFFGQGTRLTVV.

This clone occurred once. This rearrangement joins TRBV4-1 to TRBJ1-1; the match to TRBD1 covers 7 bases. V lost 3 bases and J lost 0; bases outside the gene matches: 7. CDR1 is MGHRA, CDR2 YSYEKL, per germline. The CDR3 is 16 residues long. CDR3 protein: CASSQPNRGLNTEAFF. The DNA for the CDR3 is TGCGCCAGCAGCCAGCCAAACAGGGGTTTGAACACTGAAGCTTTCTTT.

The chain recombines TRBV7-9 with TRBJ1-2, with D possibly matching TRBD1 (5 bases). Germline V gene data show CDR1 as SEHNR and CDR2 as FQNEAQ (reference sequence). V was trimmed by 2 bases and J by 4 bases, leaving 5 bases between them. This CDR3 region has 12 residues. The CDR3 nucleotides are TGTGCCAGCAGCTTAACAGGCTATGGCTACACCTTC. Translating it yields CASSLTGYGYTF.

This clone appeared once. The CDR3 region is CASSYLRDSRNSPLHF. The CDR3 nucleotides read TGTGCCAGCAGTTACCTCCGGGACAGCCGCAATTCACCCCTCCACTTT. The chain has TRBV6-5 and TRBJ1-6, with 7 bases lining up with TRBD1. The CDR3 spans 16 residues. Trimming took 2 bases from V and 7 from J; bases not matched to a gene: 8. Looked up from germline, CDR1 is MNHEY and CDR2 is SVGAGI.

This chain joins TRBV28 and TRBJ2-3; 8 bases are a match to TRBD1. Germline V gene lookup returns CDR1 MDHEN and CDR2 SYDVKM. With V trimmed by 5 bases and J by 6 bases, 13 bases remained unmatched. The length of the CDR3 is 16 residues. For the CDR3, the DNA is TGTGCCAGCAGTGGGCGGACAGGGCCTTCTATGGATACGCAGTATTTT. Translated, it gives CASSGRTGPSMDTQYF.

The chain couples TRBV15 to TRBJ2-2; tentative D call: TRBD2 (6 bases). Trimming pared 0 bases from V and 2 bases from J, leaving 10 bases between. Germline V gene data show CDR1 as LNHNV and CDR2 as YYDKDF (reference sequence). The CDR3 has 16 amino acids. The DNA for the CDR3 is TGTGCCACCAGCAGAGATAATAGCGGCAACACCGGGGAGCTGTTTTTT. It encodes CATSRDNSGNTGELFF.